This TCR beta chain was captured by sequencing in a study of blood T cell repertoires in COVID-19 (dated by TCRdb to the early 2020s). A note on the overall study: Samples from collaborators originated in the United States, Italy and Spain and spanned both the acute and convalescent phases of COVID-19. The material from the prospective study consisted of cDNA or gDNA derived from T cells, B-cell-depleted T cells, or PBMCs. Subjects who had been exposed to COVID-19, were actively infected with it, or had recovered from it provided the deeply sampled blood TCRbeta repertoires that made up the dataset. The repertoires were released in a freely available public database intended as a resource for research on the immune response to SARS-CoV-2. Samples were obtained from the ongoing ImmuneRACE study (first 160 participants) and from some 1,200 subjects provided by 6 global collaborators. Nearly every sample came with metadata listing a de-identified subject ID, COVID-19 status, age in years and sex. HLA class I and class II types, where available, came from metadata supplied by the sample provider rather than from assay-based typing. Points the paper makes about the study in general: The amount of clinical and demographic metadata varied by source and participant and was provided uncurated.

According to the germline V gene, CDR1 reads MNHEY and CDR2 reads SVGAGI. Taken from cysteine to phenylalanine, the CDR3 has 13 residues. Just the 39-base CDR3 DNA is kept, in frame starting at base 1. TCRbeta CDR3 regions were amplified from genomic DNA by means of the immunoSEQ Assay, a bias-controlled multiplex PCR. In the paper's pipeline: The number of nucleated cells in each sample was estimated from the amplification of reference gene primers within the assay. Sequence reads were collapsed and filtered to measure the absolute abundance of every unique TCRbeta CDR3 rearrangement. For each sample, productive Simpson clonality was calculated as the square root of Simpson's diversity index across productive rearrangements. The clones in this table, taken by TCRdb from immuneACCESS, are in-frame only. Not every clone is retained; where verified, under half of the shortfall comes from an unresolved V gene, and the cause of the rest is unknown. Clonal size and the V and J genes are those of that table, whereas D and trimming came from the DNA. For this sample there are 130,000 to 150,000 clones; roughly 90% appear just once. Of the sample, roughly 1.6% is held by the ten largest clones.

The collaborating institutions used their own protocols to collect whole blood in K2EDTA tubes. For TCRbeta analysis, collaborators shipped samples as frozen whole blood, isolated PBMCs, or DNA extracted from either of those sample types. Points on this clone: Its antigen remains unidentified. No base qualities exist here, and no much larger clone lies one base off it.

The chain joins TRBV6-5 to TRBJ2-5; no confident D gene assignment can be made. The sequence came from a human donor in a cohort sampled during active COVID-19. The source material was peripheral blood. The bases are TGTGCGGCCAGATCATTCGGAGAAGAGACCCAGTACTTC. Its protein reads: CAARSFGEETQYF.